This T cell receptor (beta chain) comes out of a study of cytomegalovirus exposure and HLA in healthy donors (dated by TCRdb to about 2017). Concerning the study at large: An earlier analysis of 587 of the donors reported under 300 Gb of sequence data and 95 million to 130 million unique TCR beta sequences obtained from roughly 180 million T cells. An early release covering more than 500 HLA-typed donors comprised roughly 300 gigabases of sequencing data and roughly 86 million unique TCR sequences. The genetic ancestry cluster associated with self-reported Caucasian donors included about 81% of the 398 genotyped donors. The aim of the study was to test whether cataloging public T cell receptors could identify signatures of past pathogen exposure. The T cell repertoires of some 700 subjects were profiled by immunosequencing and related to cytomegalovirus serostatus. In addition to the first cohort of 666 subjects, a separate validation cohort of about 120 different subjects was used. To predict cytomegalovirus infection status, the study combined high-throughput TCR immunosequencing, statistical association of individual TCRs with disease status, and machine learning. In a later analysis, previously published TCR beta repertoires from 500 to 750 donors were re-analyzed and high-resolution HLA genotyping was added so that TCR occurrence patterns could be studied. Rather than using new phenotypic data, the later analysis identified candidate immune exposures from TCR beta sequences and from how often those sequences occurred across donors. An earlier analysis of some 500 of the donors used high-throughput TCR beta sequencing to judge whether each TCR beta V gene segment behaved as functional or pseudogenic. Donor age, sex, ethnicity and CMV serostatus were compiled alongside the repertoire data. Genome-wide SNP genotypes for about 65% of the roughly 670 donors were used in a later genetic analysis, which treated that subset as a discovery cohort. All discovery cohort repertoires had been generated on a single sequencing platform. Class I and class II HLA loci were covered by the typing at four-digit resolution. Typing coverage varied by locus: roughly 629-640 donors for A, B, C, DRB1 and DQB1; roughly 560 for DQA1; about 600 for DPA1; around 490 for DPB1. Because of strong linkage in the cohort, roughly five DR-DQ haplotypes were treated as single units for association and clustering. Among roughly 400 genotyped donors of the cohort, an average of approximately 200,000 unique TCR beta nucleotide sequences was sequenced per donor, of which approximately 19% were non-productive.

A word on this clone: Its recognized antigen is unknown.

The CDR3 runs 11 residues from the cysteine to the phenylalanine. Only the CDR3 part of the read is kept: 33 bases, read in frame from the first base. The V and J ends are trimmed by 6 bases and 4 bases, leaving 7 bases between them. From the germline V gene, CDR1 is MDHEN and CDR2 is SYDVKM. The cohort was made up of 666 healthy bone marrow donors. All cohort members were sampled while nominally healthy, although unrecorded immune exposures were likely present. The donor was CMV seronegative and belonged to the group of 350 or so seronegative cohort members. A peripheral blood sample was collected from each donor, and TCR beta sequencing was performed on peripheral blood mononuclear cells. The Qiagen DNeasy Blood Extraction Kit was used to extract genomic DNA from the blood cell samples. Points the paper makes about the study in general: Presence/absence analyses assumed roughly uniform sequencing depth across donors, an assumption that may not hold. The only immune exposure information available for the cohort was CMV serostatus. HLA typing was unavailable for some donors at each locus, so association tests used only the typed subset. A later analysis found that HLA-associated TCR beta chains were more clonally expanded and had lower generation probabilities than equally common non-associated chains. According to a later analysis, TCR association rates differed among HLA loci, with DRB1 alleles showing the most associated TCRs and HLA-C alleles showing the fewest. In a later analysis, 16,951 TCR beta sequences were associated with specific HLA alleles at a false discovery rate of 0.05. In an earlier analysis of 587 of the donors, most TCR beta V segments appeared in productive rearrangements about 90% or about 30% of the time, broadly matching IMGT annotations. A group of highly shared sequence variants was considered likely to be a technical artifact of the sequencing pipeline. In a later genetic analysis, a missense DCLRE1C variant was associated with V-gene and J-gene trimming of TCR beta chains, and the association was replicated in an independent cohort. A further reported finding was that TCR beta sequences accurately predicted the HLA-A and HLA-B alleles for most subjects in the first cohort. Most CMV-associated TCR beta chains appeared to be HLA-restricted in a later analysis, and the HLA associations seemed to be driven largely by CMV exposure. Linkage disequilibrium might explain the correlated functional status among segregating V segments, but an unknown experimental factor could not be excluded. Across donors, most TCR sequences were observed very rarely, whereas some public TCRs were present in many individuals. Several of the top co-occurrence clusters appeared to be linked to parvovirus B19, influenza, CMV and Epstein-Barr virus, according to a later analysis. The study gave a list of 150 to 200 TCR beta chains associated with cytomegalovirus. Assigning TCR associations to individual alleles was difficult when HLA alleles, especially DR and DQ, strongly co-occurred. Some IMGT-functional V segments, including TRBV6-2 and TRBV6-3, could not be distinguished by the 87-base-pair reads and were therefore excluded. Over 15 rarely observed V segments, including chromosome 9 orphons, were excluded from the earlier analysis of almost 600 of the donors because counts were too low. In both the original and validation cohorts, the classifier was reported to diagnose cytomegalovirus status with high specificity and sensitivity. It was suggested by the authors that the approach could potentially be generalized to other disease states and immunological phenotypes. In vitro tests confirmed that a few of the cytomegalovirus-associated TCR beta chains recognize cytomegalovirus antigens. In a later genetic analysis, fewer N-insertions in productive TCRs were reported among donors in an Asian-associated ancestry cluster than the approximately 670-donor mean. In this cohort, only TCR beta chains were sequenced, and detectable features were limited by the absence of alpha or paired-chain data.

The library was prepared using the immunoSEQ multiplex PCR assay. For the multiplex PCR, a mixture combining 60 forward primers for TCR Vbeta segments and 13 reverse primers for TCR Jbeta segments was used. The CDR3 region of rearranged TCR beta genes was amplified from genomic DNA with a multiplex PCR assay. On the Illumina HiSeq System, the amplified TCR beta libraries were sequenced as 87-base-pair reads. The study's processing was this. In a later analysis, around 80 million unique TCR beta chains were counted across the 650 to 700 repertoires, and roughly 10 million of these chains were shared by at least two donors. To remove PCR and sequencing errors, raw reads were error-corrected and collapsed into unique sequences using a nearest-neighbor algorithm that merged closely related sequences. V, D and J gene segments were assigned by aligning CDR3 sequences to IMGT reference sequences. For a sequence to be retained, at least a six-nucleotide match to both a V gene segment and a J gene segment was required. A rearrangement counted as productive if the CDR3 had no stop codons and remained in frame with V and J, and every other rearrangement counted as non-productive. CDR3 was defined by IMGT convention, running from the second conserved V-encoded cysteine to the conserved J-encoded phenylalanine. The earlier analysis of 500 to 650 of the donors excluded any sequence lacking an unambiguous match to a single V gene segment. In an earlier analysis of approximately 560 of the donors, a V segment was called functional when productive rearrangements were above 56.7%, and segregating when the standard deviation between donors exceeded 5%. A statistical classification framework was built for diagnosing cytomegalovirus status from the catalog of TCR beta chain sequences. In a later analysis, TCR nucleotide sequences were compared against IMGT/GENE-DB human TR gene sequences so that V and J genes could be assigned. In a later analysis, CDR3 sequences and most-parsimonious VDJ recombination scenarios were assigned using the TCRdist pipeline. A later analysis defined each TCR beta chain by its CDR3 amino acid sequence plus V-gene family, and excluded reads lacking a unique V-gene family. As a way to deal with suspected cross-contamination and a sequencing artifact, a later analysis dropped approximately 570 nucleotide sequences that were highly shared and had low generation probability. In a later analysis, a clonal expansion index was calculated for each public chain from normalized within-repertoire ranks of inferred template counts. In a later analysis, generation probabilities were computed using a VDJ recombination model fitted to out-of-frame rearrangements, and the results were checked against IGoR. In a later analysis, hypergeometric tests were used to score TCR-TCR, TCR-HLA and TCR-CMV co-occurrence, with a repertoire-size bias correction applied to TCR pairs. To estimate false discovery rates, a later analysis permuted the HLA or CMV assignments 20 times. A later analysis grouped co-occurring TCRs with DBSCAN, adding TCRdist sequence similarity when clustering within HLA-allele-positive subsets. Repertoires with fewer than 30,000 or more than 120,000 public chains were left out of co-occurrence clustering, as were a few repertoires with anomalous nucleotide sharing. TCRdb's version of the immuneACCESS table is confined to in-frame rearrangements and falls short of the full clone set. An unresolved V gene accounts for under half of the shortfall where checked; the remainder is of unknown origin. Clonal size and the V and J genes are those of that table, whereas D and trimming came from the DNA. The table of this sample itemizes 30,000 to 35,000 clones. The top ten hold 3% to 4.5% of the sample.

The sequence was obtained from a man in his forties in good health and CMV-seronegative. Sample: PBMCs. The sequence is built from TRBV28 and TRBJ2-7; a confident D gene designation cannot be given. CDR3 sequence: CASSLRYEQYF. The DNA reads as follows: TGTGCCAGCAGCCTCAGATACGAGCAGTACTTC.